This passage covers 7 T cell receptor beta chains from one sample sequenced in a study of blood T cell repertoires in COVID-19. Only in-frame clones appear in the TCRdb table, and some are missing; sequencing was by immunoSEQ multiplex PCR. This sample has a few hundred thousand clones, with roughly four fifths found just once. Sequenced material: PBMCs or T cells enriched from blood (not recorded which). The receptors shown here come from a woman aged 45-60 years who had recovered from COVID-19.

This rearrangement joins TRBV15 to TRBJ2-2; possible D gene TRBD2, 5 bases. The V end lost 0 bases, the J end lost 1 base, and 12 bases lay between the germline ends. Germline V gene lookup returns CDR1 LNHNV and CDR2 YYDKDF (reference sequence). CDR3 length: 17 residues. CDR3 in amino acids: CATSRDARLLNTGELFF. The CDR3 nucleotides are TGTGCCACCAGCAGAGATGCACGACTACTGAACACCGGGGAGCTGTTTTTT.

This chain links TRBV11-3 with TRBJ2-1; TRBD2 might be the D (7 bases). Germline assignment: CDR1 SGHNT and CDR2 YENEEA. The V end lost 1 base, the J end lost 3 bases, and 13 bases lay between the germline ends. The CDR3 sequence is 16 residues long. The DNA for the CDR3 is TGTGCCAGCAGCTTAGGTGGGGGGGCCAGCTACAATGAGCAGTTCTTC. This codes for CASSLGGGASYNEQFF. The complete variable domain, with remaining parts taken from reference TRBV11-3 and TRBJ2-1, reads EAGVVQSPRYKIIEKKQPVAFWCNPISGHNTLYWYLQNLGQGPELLIRYENEEAVDDSQLPKDRFSAERLKGVDSTLKIQPAELGDSAVYLCASSLGGGASYNEQFFGPGTRLTVL.

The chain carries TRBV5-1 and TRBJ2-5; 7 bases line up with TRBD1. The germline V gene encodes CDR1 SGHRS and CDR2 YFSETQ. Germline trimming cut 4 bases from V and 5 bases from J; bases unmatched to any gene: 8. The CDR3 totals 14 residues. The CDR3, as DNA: TGCGCCAGCAGCCCACAGGGGTGGAGGGAGACCCAGTACTTC. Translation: CASSPQGWRETQYF.

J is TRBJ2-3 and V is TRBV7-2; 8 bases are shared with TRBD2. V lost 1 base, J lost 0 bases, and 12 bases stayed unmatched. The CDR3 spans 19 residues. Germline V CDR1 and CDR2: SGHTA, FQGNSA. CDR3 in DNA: TGTGCCAGCAGCTTAGTGTCGGGTAGCGGGATTTCTAGCACAGATACGCAGTATTTT. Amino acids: CASSLVSGSGISSTDTQYF.

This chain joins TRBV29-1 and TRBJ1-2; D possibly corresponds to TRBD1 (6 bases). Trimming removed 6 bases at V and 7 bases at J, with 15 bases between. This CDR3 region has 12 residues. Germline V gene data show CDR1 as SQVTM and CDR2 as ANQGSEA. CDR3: CSVRRGAGGYTF. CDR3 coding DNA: TGCAGCGTCCGCCGGGGGGCCGGTGGCTACACCTTC.

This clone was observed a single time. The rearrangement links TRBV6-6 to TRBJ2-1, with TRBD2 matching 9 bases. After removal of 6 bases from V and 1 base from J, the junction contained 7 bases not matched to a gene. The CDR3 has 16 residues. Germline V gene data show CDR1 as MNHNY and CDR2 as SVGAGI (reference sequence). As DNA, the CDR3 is TGTGCCAGCAGACGGGGAGCGGGGGGATCCTACAATGAGCAGTTCTTC. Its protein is CASRRGAGGSYNEQFF.

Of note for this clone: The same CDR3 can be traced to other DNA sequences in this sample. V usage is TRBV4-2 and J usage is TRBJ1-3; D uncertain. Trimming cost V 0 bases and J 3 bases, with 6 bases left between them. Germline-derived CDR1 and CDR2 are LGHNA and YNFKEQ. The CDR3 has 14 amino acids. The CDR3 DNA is TGTGCCAGCAGCCAAGATTCCGTTGGAAACACCATATATTTT. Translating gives CASSQDSVGNTIYF.